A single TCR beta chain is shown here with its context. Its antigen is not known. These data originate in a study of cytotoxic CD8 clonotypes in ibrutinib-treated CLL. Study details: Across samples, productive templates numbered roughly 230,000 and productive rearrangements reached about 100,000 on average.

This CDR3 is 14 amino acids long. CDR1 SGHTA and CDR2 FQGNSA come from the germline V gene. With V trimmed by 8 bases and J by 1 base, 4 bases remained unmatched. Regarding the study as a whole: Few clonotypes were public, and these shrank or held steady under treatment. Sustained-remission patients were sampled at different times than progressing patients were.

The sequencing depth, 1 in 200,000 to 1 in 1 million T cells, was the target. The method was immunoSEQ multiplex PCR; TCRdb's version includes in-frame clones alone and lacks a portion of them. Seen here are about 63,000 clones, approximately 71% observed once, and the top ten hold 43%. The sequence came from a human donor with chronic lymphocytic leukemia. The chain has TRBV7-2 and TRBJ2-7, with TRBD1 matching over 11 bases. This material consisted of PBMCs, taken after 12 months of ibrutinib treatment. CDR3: CASGGQGASYEQYF. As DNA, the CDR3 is TGTGCCAGCGGAGGACAGGGGGCATCCTACGAGCAGTACTTC. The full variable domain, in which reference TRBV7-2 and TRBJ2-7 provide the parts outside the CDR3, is GAGVSQSPSNKVTEKGKDVELRCDPISGHTALYWYRQSLGQGLEFLIYFQGNSAPDKSGLPSDRFSAERTGGSVSTLTIQRTQQEDSAVYLCASGGQGASYEQYFGPGTRLTVT.